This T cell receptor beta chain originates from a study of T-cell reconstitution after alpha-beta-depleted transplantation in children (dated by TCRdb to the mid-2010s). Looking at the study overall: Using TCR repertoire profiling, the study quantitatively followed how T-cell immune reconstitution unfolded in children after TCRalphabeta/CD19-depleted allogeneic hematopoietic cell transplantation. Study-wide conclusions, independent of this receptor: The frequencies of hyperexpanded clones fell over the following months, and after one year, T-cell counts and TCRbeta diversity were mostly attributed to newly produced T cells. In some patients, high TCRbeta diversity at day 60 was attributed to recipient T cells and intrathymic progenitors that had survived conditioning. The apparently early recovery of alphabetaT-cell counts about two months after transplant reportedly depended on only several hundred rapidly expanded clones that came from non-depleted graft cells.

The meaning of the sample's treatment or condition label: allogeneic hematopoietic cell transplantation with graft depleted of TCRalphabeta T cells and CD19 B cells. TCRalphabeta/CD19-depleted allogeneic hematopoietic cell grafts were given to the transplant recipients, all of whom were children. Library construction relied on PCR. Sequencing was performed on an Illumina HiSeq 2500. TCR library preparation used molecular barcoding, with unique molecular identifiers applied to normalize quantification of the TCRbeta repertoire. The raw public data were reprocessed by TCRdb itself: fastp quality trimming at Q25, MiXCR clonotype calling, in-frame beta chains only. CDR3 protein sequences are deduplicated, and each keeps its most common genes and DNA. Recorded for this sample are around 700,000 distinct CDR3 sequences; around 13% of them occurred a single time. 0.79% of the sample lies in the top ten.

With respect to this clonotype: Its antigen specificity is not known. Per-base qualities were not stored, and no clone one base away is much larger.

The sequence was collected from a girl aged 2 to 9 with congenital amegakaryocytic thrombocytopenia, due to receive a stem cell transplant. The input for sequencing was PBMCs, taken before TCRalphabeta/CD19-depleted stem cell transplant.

Read as DNA, the sequence is TGTGCCAGCACAGCGGGATTCTCCTACGAGCAGTACTTC. The translation is CASTAGFSYEQYF. The chain employs TRBV28 and TRBJ2-7, and 7 bases in between align with TRBD2. For this chain, trimming is 7 bases at the V end and 0 bases at the J end, and the number of junction bases without a gene match is 3. CDR1 and CDR2, per the germline V gene, are MDHEN and SYDVKM. The CDR3 numbers 13 residues from cysteine through phenylalanine. Of the read, only the CDR3 DNA is kept; its 39 bases are in frame from base 1.